This entry features one TCR beta chain sequence. Its antigen is as yet unknown. Repertoires were generated with immunoSEQ multiplex PCR, while TCRdb's copy carries only in-frame clones and drops some. The sample lists about 2.4 million clones, 93% occurring once. The record originates from a study of shared clonotypes between healthy human individuals. Study conclusions and caveats: Read depth was anticipated to influence clonotype sharing among donors. Non-shared clonotypes had lower generation probabilities than clonotypes shared by all four sorted-subset donors. Naive subsets usually exceeded memory subsets in estimated richness.

Sequenced input: naive CD4+ T cells from PBMCs. As to subset: CD45RA+ positively selected. The clonotype originates from a young man in good health. Some clones in this sample may be carry-over from other donors' samples.

CDR3 DNA: TGTGCCAGCAGCTCTACGACAGGGAGCACTGAAGCTTTCTTT. It translates to CASSSTTGSTEAFF. The chain joins TRBV7-9 to TRBJ1-1, with TRBD1 identical over 7 bases. Trimming removed 4 bases from V and 4 bases from J; junction bases left unmatched: 6. The V gene's germline CDR1 is SEHNR and CDR2 FQNEAQ (reference sequence). This CDR3 comprises 14 residues.